The rows below give T cell receptor beta chains drawn from one sample of a study of blood T cell repertoires in COVID-19. Sequenced by immunoSEQ multiplex PCR; TCRdb stores in-frame clones only, minus some. The sample shows 60,000 to 70,000 clones, roughly 82% of them seen only once. The sequenced material came from peripheral blood. All receptors derive from a human donor in a cohort sampled during active COVID-19. The CDR3 runs from the conserved cysteine through the conserved F or W. A D gene is named only where the DNA matches it firmly. Expanded clones are given a class, and other clones once, few, many or no size at all.

D gene: .; V gene: TRBV4-1; J gene: TRBJ2-3; clone size: .; CDR3 DNA: TGCGCCAGCAGCCACCTCTCTCCAGGGTTGAGAGATACGCAGTATTTT; CDR3 protein: CASSHLSPGLRDTQYF
D gene: .; V gene: TRBV14; J gene: TRBJ1-1; clone size: .; CDR3 DNA: TGTGCCAGCAGTCCAGGGTTGTATACTGAAGCTTTCTTT; CDR3 protein: CASSPGLYTEAFF
D gene: .; V gene: TRBV29-1; J gene: TRBJ2-7; clone size: .; CDR3 DNA: TGCAGCGTTGTAAGTCGGGAGCAGTACTTC; CDR3 protein: CSVVSREQYF
D gene: .; V gene: TRBV7-9; J gene: TRBJ1-2; clone size: .; CDR3 DNA: TGTGCCAGCAGCTTGATCGGGACTCGGTACGGCTACACCTTC; CDR3 protein: CASSLIGTRYGYTF
D gene: .; V gene: TRBV7-3; J gene: TRBJ2-2; clone size: .; CDR3 DNA: TGTGCCAGCAGCCGCGCGGTTGCCGGGGAGCTGTTTTTT; CDR3 protein: CASSRAVAGELFF
D gene: .; V gene: TRBV5-1; J gene: TRBJ1-1; clone size: .; CDR3 DNA: TGCGCCAGCAGCTTGGACAGGCCTGGGGTATCGCAGGCTTTCTTT; CDR3 protein: CASSLDRPGVSQAFF
D gene: .; V gene: TRBV5-1; J gene: TRBJ1-1; clone size: .; CDR3 DNA: TGCGCCAGCAGCTTGGGACAAGAAGCTTTCTTT; CDR3 protein: CASSLGQEAFF
D gene: .; V gene: TRBV6-5; J gene: TRBJ2-7; clone size: .; CDR3 DNA: TGTGCCAGCCGTAGATTCAGGGCAACCTACGAGCAGTACTTC; CDR3 protein: CASRRFRATYEQYF
D gene: TRBD1; V gene: TRBV5-1; J gene: TRBJ1-4; clone size: .; CDR3 DNA: TGCGCCAGCAGCGCGGACAGGGGCAATGAAAAACTGTTTTTT; CDR3 protein: CASSADRGNEKLFF
D gene: .; V gene: TRBV29-1; J gene: TRBJ1-2; clone size: few; CDR3 DNA: TGCAGCGTTGAGAGGCCTGGGGCTGGCTACACCTTC; CDR3 protein: CSVERPGAGYTF
D gene: TRBD2; V gene: TRBV2; J gene: TRBJ2-5; clone size: .; CDR3 DNA: TGTGCCAGCGGCCTAGCGGGGGGGAGATCCGAGACCCAGTACTTC; CDR3 protein: CASGLAGGRSETQYF
D gene: .; V gene: TRBV4-3; J gene: TRBJ2-2; clone size: .; CDR3 DNA: TGCGCCAGCAGCCCCCACGGCCTAGCCCTGGGCGGGGAGCTGTTTTTT; CDR3 protein: CASSPHGLALGGELFF
D gene: TRBD2; V gene: TRBV2; J gene: TRBJ2-3; clone size: few; CDR3 DNA: TGTGCCAGCAGAGACCTAGCGGGGGGCACAGATACGCAGTATTTT; CDR3 protein: CASRDLAGGTDTQYF
D gene: .; V gene: TRBV9; J gene: TRBJ2-5; clone size: once; CDR3 DNA: TGTGCCAGCAGCGTAGGGCGGGGAGGCCGCCGGGAGACCCAGTACTTC; CDR3 protein: CASSVGRGGRRETQYF
D gene: TRBD1; V gene: TRBV4-1; J gene: TRBJ1-5; clone size: .; CDR3 DNA: TGCGCCAGCAGCCAAGGGGCGTCGCGGACAGGTGATAGCAATCAGCCCCAGCATTTT; CDR3 protein: CASSQGASRTGDSNQPQHF
D gene: TRBD2; V gene: TRBV4-3; J gene: TRBJ2-1; clone size: few; CDR3 DNA: TGCGCCAGCAGCCAAGGGACTAGCGGGGGGACTGAAAATGAGCAGTTCTTC; CDR3 protein: CASSQGTSGGTENEQFF
D gene: .; V gene: TRBV7-9; J gene: TRBJ1-2; clone size: .; CDR3 DNA: TGTGCCAGCAGCTTCACAGGGCCTAACTATGGCTACACCTTC; CDR3 protein: CASSFTGPNYGYTF
D gene: TRBD2; V gene: TRBV5-6; J gene: TRBJ2-7; clone size: .; CDR3 DNA: TGTGCCAGCAGCCGGGGAGCGGGGTACTCCTACGAGCAGTACTTC; CDR3 protein: CASSRGAGYSYEQYF
D gene: TRBD1; V gene: TRBV20-1; J gene: TRBJ2-7; clone size: .; CDR3 DNA: TGCAGTGCTAGTACAGGGGTCTACGAGCAGTACTTC; CDR3 protein: CSASTGVYEQYF
D gene: .; V gene: TRBV5-1; J gene: TRBJ2-3; clone size: .; CDR3 DNA: TGCGCCAGCAGCTTGGAACCCCGAGGCACAGATACGCAGTATTTT; CDR3 protein: CASSLEPRGTDTQYF
D gene: .; V gene: TRBV21-1; J gene: TRBJ1-4; clone size: .; CDR3 DNA: TGTGCCAGCCTTGGGGGAGGAGCCAAAAAACTGTTTTTT; CDR3 protein: CASLGGGAKKLFF
D gene: .; V gene: TRBV10-1; J gene: TRBJ1-6; clone size: .; CDR3 DNA: TGCGCCAGCAGATACAGGGAGAAGAGTTCACCCCTCCACTTT; CDR3 protein: CASRYREKSSPLHF
D gene: .; V gene: TRBV10-3; J gene: TRBJ1-2; clone size: .; CDR3 DNA: TGTGCCATCAGTGAGGAGGTTAATGGCTACACCTTC; CDR3 protein: CAISEEVNGYTF
D gene: .; V gene: TRBV11-2; J gene: TRBJ2-7; clone size: once; CDR3 DNA: TGTGCCAGCAGCTTAGCGGCGGGGAGCTACGAGCAGTACTTC; CDR3 protein: CASSLAAGSYEQYF
D gene: .; V gene: TRBV7-9; J gene: TRBJ2-1; clone size: .; CDR3 DNA: TGTGCCAGCGGAGCGAGTACCAATGAGCAGTTCTTC; CDR3 protein: CASGASTNEQFF
D gene: TRBD2; V gene: TRBV4-1; J gene: TRBJ2-5; clone size: few; CDR3 DNA: TGCGCCAGCACCCTTGGCGGGGGGGCGGAGACCCAGTACTTC; CDR3 protein: CASTLGGGAETQYF
D gene: .; V gene: TRBV19; J gene: TRBJ1-5; clone size: few; CDR3 DNA: TGTGCCAGTACTCGGACAGACGCATATCAGCCCCAGCATTTT; CDR3 protein: CASTRTDAYQPQHF
D gene: .; V gene: TRBV10-3; J gene: TRBJ1-1; clone size: .; CDR3 DNA: TGTGCCATCAGTGAGTTAACATTTACTGAAGCTTTCTTT; CDR3 protein: CAISELTFTEAFF
D gene: .; V gene: TRBV7-6; J gene: TRBJ1-2; clone size: .; CDR3 DNA: TGTGCCAGCAGCTTAGACTCACGGCCGCAGGGTCCTGGCTACACCTTC; CDR3 protein: CASSLDSRPQGPGYTF
D gene: .; V gene: TRBV4-1; J gene: TRBJ1-1; clone size: .; CDR3 DNA: TGCGCCAGCAGCCCCATTGAGCCCCCTCTGAACACTGAAGCTTTCTTT; CDR3 protein: CASSPIEPPLNTEAFF
D gene: TRBD2; V gene: TRBV19; J gene: TRBJ2-7; clone size: .; CDR3 DNA: TGTGCCAGTAGTCAGCGGGGCTCGTCGAGGGAGCAGTACTTC; CDR3 protein: CASSQRGSSREQYF
D gene: TRBD2; V gene: TRBV5-1; J gene: TRBJ2-2; clone size: .; CDR3 DNA: TGCGCCAGCAGCTTTTCCCCGGGGGGGGGCAGCACCGGGGAGCTGTTTTTT; CDR3 protein: CASSFSPGGGSTGELFF
D gene: .; V gene: TRBV6-1; J gene: TRBJ1-6; clone size: .; CDR3 DNA: TGTGCCAGCAGTGAAGCCAGAAGGGGTTCACCCCTCCACTTT; CDR3 protein: CASSEARRGSPLHF
D gene: TRBD2; V gene: TRBV5-4; J gene: TRBJ2-3; clone size: .; CDR3 DNA: TGTGCCAGCAGCTTAAGCGGGGGGGCGGATACGCAGTATTTT; CDR3 protein: CASSLSGGADTQYF
D gene: .; V gene: TRBV5-4; J gene: TRBJ2-7; clone size: .; CDR3 DNA: TGTGCCAGCAGCTTTCGAGGGCTTGGGGACTACGAGCAGTACTTC; CDR3 protein: CASSFRGLGDYEQYF
D gene: .; V gene: TRBV24-1; J gene: TRBJ1-1; clone size: .; CDR3 DNA: TGTGCCACCAGTGATTTGCTGAGCACTGAAGCTTTCTTT; CDR3 protein: CATSDLLSTEAFF